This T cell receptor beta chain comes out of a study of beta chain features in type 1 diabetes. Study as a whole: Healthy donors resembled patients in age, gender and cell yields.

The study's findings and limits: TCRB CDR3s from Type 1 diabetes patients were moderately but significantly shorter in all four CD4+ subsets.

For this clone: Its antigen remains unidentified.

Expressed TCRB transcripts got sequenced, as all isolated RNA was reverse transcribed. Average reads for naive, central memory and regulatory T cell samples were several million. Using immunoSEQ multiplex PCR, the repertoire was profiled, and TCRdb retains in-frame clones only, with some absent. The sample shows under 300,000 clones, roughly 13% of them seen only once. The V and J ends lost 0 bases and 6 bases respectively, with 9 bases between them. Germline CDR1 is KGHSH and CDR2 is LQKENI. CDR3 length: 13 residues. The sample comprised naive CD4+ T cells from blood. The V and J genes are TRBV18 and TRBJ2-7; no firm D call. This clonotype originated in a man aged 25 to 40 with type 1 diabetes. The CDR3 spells CASSPPWATEQYF. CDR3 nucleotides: TGTGCCAGCTCACCACCCTGGGCTACCGAGCAGTACTTC.